The source of this TCR beta chain is a study of shared clonotypes between healthy human individuals. It was across several immunoSEQ plates that each subset's genomic DNA was evenly split. Assay: immunoSEQ multiplex PCR; the TCRdb copy retains only in-frame clones and omits some. The table lists around 1,100,000 clones, around 77% of them singletons. Per the germline V gene, CDR1 is ENHRY and CDR2 is SYGVKD. Trimming removed 9 bases from V and 0 bases from J, with 18 bases in between. The CDR3 loop spans 16 amino acids. This sequence was found in a man aged 18 to 30 in good health. Some clones in this sample may be carry-over from other donors' samples. The rearrangement links TRBV10-3 to TRBJ1-3; a weak D match, TRBD1 (6 bases). The sequenced material came from memory CD4+ T cells from PBMCs. The subset is: CD45RA-negative fraction. CDR3 sequence reads: CAISSGQLLSGNTIYF. The CDR3 DNA reads as TGTGCCATAAGTTCCGGACAGCTCCTCTCTGGAAACACCATATATTTT.